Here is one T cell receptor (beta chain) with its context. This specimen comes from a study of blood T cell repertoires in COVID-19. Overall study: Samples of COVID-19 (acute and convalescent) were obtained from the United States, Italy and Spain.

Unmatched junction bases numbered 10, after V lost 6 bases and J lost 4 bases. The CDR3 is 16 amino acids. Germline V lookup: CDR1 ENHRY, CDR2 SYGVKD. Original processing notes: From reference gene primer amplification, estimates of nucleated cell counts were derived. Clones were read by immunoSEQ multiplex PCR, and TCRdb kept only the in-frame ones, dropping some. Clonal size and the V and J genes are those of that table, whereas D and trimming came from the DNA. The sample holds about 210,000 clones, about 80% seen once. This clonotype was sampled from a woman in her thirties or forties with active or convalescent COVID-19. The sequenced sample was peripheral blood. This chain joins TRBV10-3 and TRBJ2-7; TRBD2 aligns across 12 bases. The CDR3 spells CAIRSSTSGRLYEQYF. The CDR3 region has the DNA TGTGCCATCAGGTCGTCAACTAGCGGGAGGTTGTACGAGCAGTACTTC.